The rows below give T cell receptor beta chains drawn from one sample of a study of PD-1 blockade in classical Hodgkin lymphoma. Using immunoSEQ multiplex PCR, the repertoire was profiled, and TCRdb retains in-frame clones only, with some absent. The table lists around 18,000 clones, about 75% of them singletons. Specimen: CD4+ T cells from blood, collected before the fourth cycle of nivolumab. Every receptor here comes from a human donor with classical Hodgkin lymphoma. Both conserved end residues are part of each CDR3. The D gene is left open where the match is weak. Clone size is shown for a subset of rows, as once, few, many or a class of expanded clone.

d_call	v_call	clone_size	j_call	cdr3_aa	cdr3_nt
TRBD1	TRBV28	-	TRBJ1-5	CASSPMTGVNQPQHF	TGTGCCAGCAGTCCAATGACAGGGGTCAATCAGCCCCAGCATTTT
-	TRBV10-3	-	TRBJ2-2	CAISDRGNTGELFF	TGTGCCATCAGTGACAGGGGCAACACCGGGGAGCTGTTTTTT
-	TRBV5-1	-	TRBJ2-3	CASSLEGRGTDTQYF	TGCGCCAGCAGCTTGGAAGGTCGGGGCACAGATACGCAGTATTTT
TRBD2	TRBV30	few	TRBJ2-5	CAWTPAGAEETQYF	TGTGCCTGGACCCCAGCGGGGGCGGAGGAGACCCAGTACTTC
TRBD2	TRBV10-1	-	TRBJ2-3	CASSDWTSGRGGADTQYF	TGCGCCAGCAGTGATTGGACTAGCGGGAGGGGGGGGGCAGATACGCAGTATTTT
TRBD2	TRBV9	-	TRBJ2-1	CASSGLAGEVYNEQFF	TGTGCCAGCAGTGGACTAGCGGGAGAAGTCTACAATGAGCAGTTCTTC
-	TRBV11-2	-	TRBJ1-3	CAAGHSGNTIYF	TGTGCTGCAGGACACTCTGGAAACACCATATATTTT
TRBD1	TRBV5-1	-	TRBJ2-3	CASSDGQGRTDTQYF	TGCGCCAGCAGCGATGGACAGGGTCGGACAGATACGCAGTATTTT
-	TRBV6-6	-	TRBJ2-7	CASSPVEGIDYEQYF	TGTGCCAGCAGTCCCGTGGAAGGGATCGACTACGAGCAGTACTTC
-	TRBV5-6	once	TRBJ1-2	CASSLRSNYGYTF	TGTGCCAGCAGCTTGAGGAGTAACTATGGCTACACCTTC
-	TRBV19	-	TRBJ2-7	CASSMGTASYEQYF	TGTGCCAGTAGTATGGGGACCGCATCCTACGAGCAGTACTTC
-	TRBV4-3	once	TRBJ2-1	CASSQDRGRYNEQFF	TGCGCCAGCAGCCAAGATCGAGGACGGTACAATGAGCAGTTCTTC
-	TRBV28	-	TRBJ1-2	CASSLQPWGYGYTF	TGTGCCAGCAGCCTACAGCCATGGGGGTATGGCTACACCTTC
TRBD2	TRBV19	-	TRBJ2-2	CASTSSGANTGELFF	TGTGCCAGTACCTCTAGCGGGGCAAACACCGGGGAGCTGTTTTTT
TRBD1	TRBV27	-	TRBJ1-5	CASSRTDRGNQPQHF	TGTGCCAGCAGTAGGACCGACAGGGGAAATCAGCCCCAGCATTTT
-	TRBV25-1	-	TRBJ2-7	CASRFGEVGEQYF	TGTGCCAGCAGGTTCGGGGAGGTGGGAGAGCAGTACTTC
-	TRBV5-1	few	TRBJ1-1	CASSPFEQGSKEAFF	TGCGCCAGCAGCCCCTTTGAGCAAGGGAGCAAGGAAGCTTTCTTT
-	TRBV18	-	TRBJ1-1	CASSGQARNTEAFF	TGTGCCAGCTCGGGGCAGGCCCGGAACACTGAAGCTTTCTTT
-	TRBV7-9	once	TRBJ1-1	CASSLETLANTEAFF	TGTGCCAGCAGCTTAGAAACCCTGGCGAACACTGAAGCTTTCTTT
TRBD2	TRBV2	-	TRBJ2-1	CASSRLAAVGEQFF	TGTGCCAGCAGTCGACTAGCGGCGGTCGGTGAGCAGTTCTTC
TRBD2	TRBV7-2	-	TRBJ2-7	CASSSPWGTREQYF	TGTGCCAGCAGCTCCCCATGGGGGACTAGGGAGCAGTACTTC
-	TRBV6-1	-	TRBJ2-3	CASSEGSASTDTQYF	TGTGCCAGCAGTGAAGGGTCAGCTAGCACAGATACGCAGTATTTT
TRBD1	TRBV4-3	medium-sized	TRBJ1-2	CASSQATGAHYGYTF	TGCGCCAGCAGCCAGGCTACAGGGGCGCACTATGGCTACACCTTC
-	TRBV29-1	-	TRBJ2-7	CSVESGLWGSYEQYF	TGCAGCGTTGAATCTGGGTTGTGGGGATCCTACGAGCAGTACTTC
-	TRBV21-1	few	TRBJ1-5	CASSKEGTATNQPQHF	TGTGCCAGCAGCAAAGAGGGGACAGCAACCAATCAGCCCCAGCATTTT
-	TRBV11-2	-	TRBJ2-3	CASSSSATQYF	TGTGCCAGCAGCTCTAGCGCGACGCAGTATTTT